This TCR beta chain is from a study of blood T cell repertoires in COVID-19. Original processing notes: From reference gene primer amplification, estimates of nucleated cell counts were derived. Assay used: immunoSEQ multiplex PCR; TCRdb lists only in-frame clones, some missing. Clone size and the V and J calls come from that table; the DNA yielded D and trimming. The table has around 250,000 clones, 90% to 95% seen once. V trimming: 4 bases; J trimming: 4 bases; junction bases outside the gene matches: 4. This CDR3 comprises 15 residues. Per germline, CDR1 KGHSH and CDR2 LQKENI. Each participant's cohort was designated according to participant-reported clinical history.

The material sequenced was PBMCs or T cells enriched from blood (not recorded which). J is TRBJ2-5 and V is TRBV18; 12 bases are a match to TRBD2. This TCR derives from a human donor in a cohort exposed to, infected with or recovered from COVID-19 (not recorded which). The donor label of this sample is uncertain. This CDR3 reads CASSRTSGVTETQYF. The CDR3 nucleotides are TGTGCCAGCTCACGGACTAGCGGGGTCACAGAGACCCAGTACTTC.